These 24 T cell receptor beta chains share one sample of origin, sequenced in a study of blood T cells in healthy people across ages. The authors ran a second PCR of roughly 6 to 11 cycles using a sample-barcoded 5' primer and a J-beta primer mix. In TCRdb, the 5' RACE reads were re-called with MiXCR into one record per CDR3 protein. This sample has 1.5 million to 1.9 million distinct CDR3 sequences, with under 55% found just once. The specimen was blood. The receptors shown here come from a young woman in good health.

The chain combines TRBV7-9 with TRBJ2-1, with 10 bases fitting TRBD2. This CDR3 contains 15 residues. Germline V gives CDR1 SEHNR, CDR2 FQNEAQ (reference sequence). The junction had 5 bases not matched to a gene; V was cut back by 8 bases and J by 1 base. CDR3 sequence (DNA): TGTGCCAGCCGGAGTAGCGGGGGGTCCTACAATGAGCAGTTCTTC. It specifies CASRSSGGSYNEQFF.

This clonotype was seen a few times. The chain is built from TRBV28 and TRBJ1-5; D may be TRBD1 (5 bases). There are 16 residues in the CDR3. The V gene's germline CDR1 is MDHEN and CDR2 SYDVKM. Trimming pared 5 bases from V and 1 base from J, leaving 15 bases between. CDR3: CASSPFIGASNQPQHF. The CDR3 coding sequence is TGTGCCAGCAGTCCATTCATCGGGGCCAGCAATCAGCCCCAGCATTTT. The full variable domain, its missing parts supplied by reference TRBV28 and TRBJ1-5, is DVKVTQSSRYLVKRTGEKVFLECVQDMDHENMFWYRQDPGLGLRLIYFSYDVKMKEKGDIPEGYSVSREKKERFSLILESASTNQTSMYLCASSPFIGASNQPQHFGDGTRLSIL.

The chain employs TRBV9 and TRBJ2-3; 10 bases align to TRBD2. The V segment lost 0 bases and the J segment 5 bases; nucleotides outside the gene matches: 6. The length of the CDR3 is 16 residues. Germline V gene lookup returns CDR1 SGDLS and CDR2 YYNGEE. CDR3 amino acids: CASSVDPSGGGDTQYF. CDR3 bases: TGTGCCAGCAGCGTAGATCCTAGCGGGGGCGGAGATACGCAGTATTTT.

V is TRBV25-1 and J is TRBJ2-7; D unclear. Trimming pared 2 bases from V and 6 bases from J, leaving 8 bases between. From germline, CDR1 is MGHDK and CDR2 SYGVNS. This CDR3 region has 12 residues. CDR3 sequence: CASSERWAEQYF. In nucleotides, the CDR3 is TGTGCCAGCAGTGAAAGGTGGGCCGAGCAGTACTTC.

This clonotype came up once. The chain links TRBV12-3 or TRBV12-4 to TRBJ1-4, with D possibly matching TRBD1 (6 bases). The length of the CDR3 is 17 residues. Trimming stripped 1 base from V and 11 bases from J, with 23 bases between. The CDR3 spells CASSLGSSGAGVWKLFF. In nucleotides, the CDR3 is TGTGCCAGCAGTTTAGGGAGTTCAGGGGCTGGGGTATGGAAACTGTTTTTT.

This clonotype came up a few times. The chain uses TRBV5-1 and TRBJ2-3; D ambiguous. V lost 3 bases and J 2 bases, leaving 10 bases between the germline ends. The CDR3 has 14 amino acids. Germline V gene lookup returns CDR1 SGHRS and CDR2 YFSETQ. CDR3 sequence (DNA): TGCGCCAGCAGCTCCGCGCAGCTCACAGATACGCAGTATTTT. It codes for CASSSAQLTDTQYF.

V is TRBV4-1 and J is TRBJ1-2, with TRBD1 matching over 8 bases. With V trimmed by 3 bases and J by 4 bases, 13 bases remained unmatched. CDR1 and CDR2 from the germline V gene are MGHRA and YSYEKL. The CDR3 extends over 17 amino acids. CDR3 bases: TGCGCCAGCAGCCAGTCAGACAGGGGCCCTAACCGCTATGGCTACACCTTC. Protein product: CASSQSDRGPNRYGYTF.

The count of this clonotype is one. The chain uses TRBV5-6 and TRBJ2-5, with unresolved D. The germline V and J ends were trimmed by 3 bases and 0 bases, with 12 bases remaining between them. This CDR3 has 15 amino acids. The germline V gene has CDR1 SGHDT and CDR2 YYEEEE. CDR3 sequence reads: CASSWKGLYQETQYF. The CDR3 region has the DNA TGTGCCAGCAGCTGGAAGGGATTGTACCAAGAGACCCAGTACTTC.

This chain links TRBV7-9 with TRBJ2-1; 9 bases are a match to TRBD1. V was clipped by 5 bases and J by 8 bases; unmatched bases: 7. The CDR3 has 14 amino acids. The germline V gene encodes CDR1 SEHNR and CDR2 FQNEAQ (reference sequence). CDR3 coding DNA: TGTGCCAGCAGCAGAAAGGGACAGGGCCATGAGCAGTTCTTC. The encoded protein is CASSRKGQGHEQFF.

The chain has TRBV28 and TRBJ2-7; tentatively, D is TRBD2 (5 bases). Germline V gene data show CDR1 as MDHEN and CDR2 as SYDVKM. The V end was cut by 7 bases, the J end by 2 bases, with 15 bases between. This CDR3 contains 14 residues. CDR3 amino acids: CASILDIPTYEQYF. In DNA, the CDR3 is TGTGCCAGCATACTAGATATTCCGACCTACGAGCAGTACTTC. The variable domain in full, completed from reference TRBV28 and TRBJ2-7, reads DVKVTQSSRYLVKRTGEKVFLECVQDMDHENMFWYRQDPGLGLRLIYFSYDVKMKEKGDIPEGYSVSREKKERFSLILESASTNQTSMYLCASILDIPTYEQYFGPGTRLTVT.

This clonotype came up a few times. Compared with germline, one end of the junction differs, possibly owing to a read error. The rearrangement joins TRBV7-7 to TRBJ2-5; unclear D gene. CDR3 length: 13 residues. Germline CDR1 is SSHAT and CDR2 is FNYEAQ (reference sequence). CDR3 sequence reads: CASSLESMRTQYF. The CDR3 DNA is TGTGCTAGCAGCTTAGAATCTATGAGGACCCAGTACTTC.

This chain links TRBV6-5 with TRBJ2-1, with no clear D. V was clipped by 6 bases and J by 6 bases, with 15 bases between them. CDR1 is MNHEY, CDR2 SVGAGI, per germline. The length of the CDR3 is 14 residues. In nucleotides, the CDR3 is TGTGCCAGCAGAGCCGGATTGGCGAGCAATGAGCAGTTCTTC. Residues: CASRAGLASNEQFF.

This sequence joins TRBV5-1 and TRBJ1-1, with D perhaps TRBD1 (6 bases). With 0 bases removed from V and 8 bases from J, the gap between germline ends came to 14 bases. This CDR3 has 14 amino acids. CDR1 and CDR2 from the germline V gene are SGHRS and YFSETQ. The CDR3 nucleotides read TGCGCCAGCAGCTTGGACGTAACACAGGGCGAAGCTTTCTTT. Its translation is CASSLDVTQGEAFF.

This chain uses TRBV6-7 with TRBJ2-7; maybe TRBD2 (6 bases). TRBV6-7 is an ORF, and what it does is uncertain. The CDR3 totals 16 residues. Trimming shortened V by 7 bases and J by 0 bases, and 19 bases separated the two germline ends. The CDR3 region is CASTLGWGVSSYEQYF. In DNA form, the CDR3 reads TGTGCCAGCACTCTAGGTTGGGGGGTGAGCTCCTACGAGCAGTACTTC.

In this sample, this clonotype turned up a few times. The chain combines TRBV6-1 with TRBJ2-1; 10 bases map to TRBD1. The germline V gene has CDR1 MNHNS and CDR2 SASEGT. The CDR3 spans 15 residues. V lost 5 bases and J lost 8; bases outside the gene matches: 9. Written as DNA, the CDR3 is TGTGCCAGCAGTCTCCGGGACAGGGGTTTCGATGAGCAGTTCTTC. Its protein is CASSLRDRGFDEQFF.

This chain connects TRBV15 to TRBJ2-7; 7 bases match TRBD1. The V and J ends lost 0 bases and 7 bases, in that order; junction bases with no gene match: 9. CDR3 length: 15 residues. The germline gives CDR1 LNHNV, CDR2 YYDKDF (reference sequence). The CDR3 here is CATSRDMGQYNEQYF. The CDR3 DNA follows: TGTGCCACCAGCAGAGATATGGGACAGTACAATGAGCAGTACTTC.

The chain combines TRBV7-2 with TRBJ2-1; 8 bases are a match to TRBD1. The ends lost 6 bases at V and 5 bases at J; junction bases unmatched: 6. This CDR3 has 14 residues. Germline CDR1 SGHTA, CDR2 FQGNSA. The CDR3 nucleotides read TGTGCCAGCAGACTGACAGGGGTCCACAATGAGCAGTTCTTC. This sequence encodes CASRLTGVHNEQFF.

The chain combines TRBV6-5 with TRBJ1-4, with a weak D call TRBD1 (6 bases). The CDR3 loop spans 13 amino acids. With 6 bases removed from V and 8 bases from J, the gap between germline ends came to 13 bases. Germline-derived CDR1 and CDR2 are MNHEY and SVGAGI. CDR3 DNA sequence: TGTGCCAGCAGGACCGGACAGCTCGAAAAACTGTTTTTT. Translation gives CASRTGQLEKLFF.

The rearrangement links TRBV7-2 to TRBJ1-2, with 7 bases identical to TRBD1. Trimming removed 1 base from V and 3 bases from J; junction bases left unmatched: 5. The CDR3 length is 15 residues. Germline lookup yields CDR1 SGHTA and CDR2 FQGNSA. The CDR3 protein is CASSLVPTGYYGYTF. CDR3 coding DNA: TGTGCCAGCAGCTTAGTACCGACAGGGTACTATGGCTACACCTTC.

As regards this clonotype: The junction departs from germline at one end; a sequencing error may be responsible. CDR3 in amino acids: CASGLLGTDQETQYF. In DNA form, the CDR3 reads TGCGCCAGCGGCTTGCTCGGGACAGACCAAGAGACCCAGTACTTC. The chain employs TRBV5-1 and TRBJ2-4; 7 nucleotides align to TRBD1. The end of the DNA aligns better with TRBJ2-5, so the J call may be wrong. Germline lookup yields CDR1 SGHRS and CDR2 YFSETQ. There are 15 residues in the CDR3.

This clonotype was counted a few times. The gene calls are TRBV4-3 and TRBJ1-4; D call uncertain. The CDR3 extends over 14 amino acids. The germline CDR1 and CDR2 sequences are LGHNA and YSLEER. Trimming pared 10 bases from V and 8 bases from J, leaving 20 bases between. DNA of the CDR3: TGCGCCACCCACAGCGGAGCGGCGGGAGAAAAACTGTTTTTT. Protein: CATHSGAAGEKLFF.

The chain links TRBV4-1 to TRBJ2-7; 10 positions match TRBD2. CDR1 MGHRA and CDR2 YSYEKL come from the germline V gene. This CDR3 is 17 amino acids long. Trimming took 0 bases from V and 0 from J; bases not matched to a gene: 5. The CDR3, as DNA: TGCGCCAGCAGCCAAGAGGCTAGCGGGAGTTACTCCTACGAGCAGTACTTC. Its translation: CASSQEASGSYSYEQYF.

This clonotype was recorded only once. CDR3 loop: CASSLSVGQGMFEQFF. CDR3 coding DNA: TGTGCCAGCAGTTTATCAGTGGGACAGGGAATGTTTGAGCAGTTCTTC. The chain has TRBV27 and TRBJ2-1; 9 bases map to TRBD1. Germline V CDR1 and CDR2: MNHEY, SMNVEV (reference sequence). CDR3 length: 16 residues. Trimming at V came to 0 bases and at J to 9 bases, leaving 9 bases not matched to a gene.

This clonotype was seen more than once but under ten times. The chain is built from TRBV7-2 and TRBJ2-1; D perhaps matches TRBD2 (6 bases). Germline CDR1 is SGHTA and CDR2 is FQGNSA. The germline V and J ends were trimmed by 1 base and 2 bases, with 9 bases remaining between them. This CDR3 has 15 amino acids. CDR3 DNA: TGTGCCAGCAGCTTAGAGGGACTGACCTACAATGAGCAGTTCTTC. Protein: CASSLEGLTYNEQFF.